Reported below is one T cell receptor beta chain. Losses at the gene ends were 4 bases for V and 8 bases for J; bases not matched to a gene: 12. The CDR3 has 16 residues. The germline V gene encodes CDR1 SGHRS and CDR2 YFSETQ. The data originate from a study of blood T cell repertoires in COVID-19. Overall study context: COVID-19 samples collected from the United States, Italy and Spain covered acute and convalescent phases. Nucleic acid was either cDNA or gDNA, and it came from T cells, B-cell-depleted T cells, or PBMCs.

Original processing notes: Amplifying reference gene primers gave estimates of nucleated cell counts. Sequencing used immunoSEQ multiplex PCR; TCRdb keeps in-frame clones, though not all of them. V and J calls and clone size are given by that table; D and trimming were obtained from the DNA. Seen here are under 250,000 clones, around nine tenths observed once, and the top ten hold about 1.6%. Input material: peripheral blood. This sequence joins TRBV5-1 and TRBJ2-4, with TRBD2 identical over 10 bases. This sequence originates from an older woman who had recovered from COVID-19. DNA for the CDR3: TGCGCCAGCAGCGCCGGTTTAGCGGGGGGCGGGTACATTCAGTACTTC. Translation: CASSAGLAGGGYIQYF.